This passage covers 8 T cell receptor beta chains from one sample sequenced in a study of blood T cell repertoires in COVID-19 (dated by TCRdb to the early 2020s). The library came from the immunoSEQ multiplex PCR assay. TCRdb limited this immuneACCESS table to in-frame rearrangements with V and J called. A share of clones is missing; checked studies link under half to unresolved V genes, and the rest is unexplained. Counted in this sample were 250,000 to 350,000 clones; 70% to 85% of them appeared once. Clones ranked in the top ten supply roughly 0.94% of the sample. Sequenced sample: peripheral blood. The receptors here all came from a human donor with COVID-19, enrolled during active disease. The donor label of this sample is uncertain.

V is TRBV2 and J is TRBJ2-1, with 8 nucleotides matching TRBD1. Germline assignment: CDR1 SNHLY and CDR2 FYNNEI. The V segment lost 7 bases and the J segment 9 bases; nucleotides outside the gene matches: 11. CDR3 length: 14 residues. The CDR3 region is CASIDRGIGGEQFF. The CDR3 nucleotides read TGTGCCAGCATTGACAGGGGAATAGGGGGTGAGCAGTTCTTC.

Here the CDR3 reads CASSPSGLAQYNEQFF. The CDR3 DNA reads as TGTGCCAGCAGCCCATCGGGACTAGCGCAGTACAATGAGCAGTTCTTC. This rearrangement joins TRBV7-3 to TRBJ2-1, with 10 nucleotides matching TRBD2. Trimming at V came to 5 bases and at J to 4 bases, leaving 8 bases not matched to a gene. CDR3 length equals 16 residues. CDR1 and CDR2 (germline): SGHTA, FQGTGA.

Turning to this clone: Possible read error: a much larger clone is one base away. V usage is TRBV7-3 and J usage is TRBJ2-1; D remains ambiguous. This CDR3 is built from 13 residues. The germline V gene encodes CDR1 SGHTA and CDR2 FQGTGA. Trimming stripped 1 base from V and 5 bases from J, with 6 bases between. In DNA, the CDR3 is TGTGCCAGCAGCTTAAGCAGGAACAATGAGCAGTTCTTC. Residues: CASSLSRNNEQFF.

CDR3 loop: CASSLEQGLAGNTIYF. CDR3 nucleotide sequence: TGCGCCAGCAGCCTAGAACAGGGGTTAGCTGGAAACACCATATATTTT. V is TRBV4-3 and J is TRBJ1-3; TRBD1 matches 7 bases. The trim removed 4 bases at V and 2 bases at J, leaving 8 bases unmatched. The CDR3 length is 16 residues. The germline V gene encodes CDR1 LGHNA and CDR2 YSLEER.

The sample holds a few counts of this clone. J is TRBJ1-1 and V is TRBV28; D is unclear. CDR1 and CDR2 from the germline V gene are MDHEN and SYDVKM. This CDR3 is 17 amino acids long. Deletions cut 7 bases from V and 1 base from J, with 22 bases between. CDR3 loop: CASTRPRLNRENTEAFF. DNA for the CDR3: TGTGCCAGCACCCGACCCCGGTTAAACCGGGAGAACACTGAAGCTTTCTTT.

This chain joins TRBV30 and TRBJ1-5, with TRBD1 matching over 12 bases. Trimming at V came to 7 bases and at J to 0 bases, leaving 4 bases not matched to a gene. CDR3 length equals 15 residues. CDR1 is GTSNPN, CDR2 SVGIG, per germline (reference sequence). The CDR3 bases are TGTGCCTTGGGACAGGGGGCTGATAGCAATCAGCCCCAGCATTTT. It is translated as CALGQGADSNQPQHF.

The V call is TRBV19, the J call TRBJ1-2; 7 bases agree with TRBD1. Germline V gene lookup returns CDR1 LNHDA and CDR2 SQIVND (reference sequence). The CDR3 totals 14 residues. With V trimmed by 3 bases and J by 4 bases, 5 bases remained unmatched. The CDR3 loop reads CASSISTGSYGYTF. The CDR3, as DNA: TGTGCCAGTAGTATTTCGACAGGGAGCTATGGCTACACCTTC. Supplemented by reference TRBV19 and TRBJ1-2, the full variable domain reads DGGITQSPKYLFRKEGQNVTLSCEQNLNHDAMYWYRQDPGQGLRLIYYSQIVNDFQKGDIAEGYSVSREKKESFPLTVTSAQKNPTAFYLCASSISTGSYGYTFGSGTRLTVV.

The V gene is TRBV19, the J gene TRBJ2-2; 9 positions agree with TRBD1. V lost 3 bases to trimming and J lost 3 bases; unmatched junction nucleotides: 2. This CDR3 has 15 residues. CDR1 and CDR2 from the germline V gene are LNHDA and SQIVND (reference sequence). The CDR3 here is CASSIRTGDTGELFF. As DNA, the CDR3 is TGTGCCAGTAGTATTAGGACAGGGGACACCGGGGAGCTGTTTTTT.